This is a list of T cell receptor beta chains from one sample in a study of blood T cells in healthy people across ages. TCRdb re-analysed the 5' RACE reads in MiXCR, keeping a single row per CDR3 protein. The sample has roughly 800,000 distinct CDR3 sequences; 25% are singletons. The data also belong to a second study, concerning T cells of mothers and their children.

Sequences were obtained from blood. These receptors were obtained from a boy aged 5-17 years in good health. The CDR3 runs from the conserved cysteine through the conserved F or W. D genes are given only for firm matches. Not all rows give a size; the values are once, few, many and, for expanded clones, a class.

clone size,D gene,J gene,V gene,CDR3 protein,CDR3 DNA
few,.,TRBJ1-1,TRBV6-4,CASSEAIGFEAFF,TGTGCCAGCAGTGAAGCCATAGGATTTGAAGCTTTCTTT
.,.,TRBJ1-4,TRBV7-9,CASSFHREATNEKLFF,TGTGCCAGCAGCTTCCACAGGGAGGCGACTAATGAAAAACTGTTTTTT
.,.,TRBJ1-4,TRBV12-3/TRBV12-4,CASRRGAEKLFF,TGTGCCAGCAGACGGGGGGCTGAAAAACTGTTTTTT
.,.,TRBJ2-3,TRBV12-3/TRBV12-4,CASSRIITDTQYF,TGTGCCAGCAGCCGGATAATCACAGATACGCAGTATTTT
.,TRBD1,TRBJ1-1,TRBV4-2,CASSQDLGVTGMNTEAFF,TGTGCCAGCAGCCAAGATCTAGGGGTGACAGGGATGAACACTGAAGCTTTCTTT
few,.,TRBJ2-7,TRBV29-1,CSVEWGAPYEQYF,TGCAGCGTTGAATGGGGGGCCCCCTACGAGCAGTACTTC
few,TRBD1,TRBJ2-2,TRBV2,CAISERGQGYTGELFF,TGTGCCATTTCCGAGAGGGGACAGGGATACACCGGGGAGCTGTTTTTT
few,.,TRBJ1-1,TRBV9,CASSAPGRSTEAFF,TGTGCCAGCAGCGCCCCCGGACGAAGCACTGAAGCTTTCTTT
few,.,TRBJ1-2,TRBV6-5,CASSYRGIYGYTF,TGTGCCAGCAGTTATAGGGGTATCTATGGCTACACCTTC
few,TRBD2,TRBJ2-7,TRBV16,CASSQMLGGTYEQYF,TGTGCCAGCAGCCAAATGCTGGGGGGGACCTACGAGCAGTACTTC
.,TRBD1,TRBJ2-1,TRBV20-1,CSARWDSVYLLSDEQFF,TGCAGTGCTAGGTGGGACAGCGTATACCTACTCTCAGATGAGCAGTTCTTC
.,.,TRBJ2-1,TRBV7-9,CASSQGWQNGQFF,TGTGCCAGCAGCCAGGGTTGGCAGAATGGGCAGTTCTTC
once,.,TRBJ2-3,TRBV29-1,CSVDDFRGDTQYF,TGCAGCGTTGATGATTTCCGTGGGGATACGCAGTATTTT
few,TRBD2,TRBJ2-4,TRBV2,CAPAGRGDF,TGTGCTCCAGCTGGCCGGGGGGACTTC
.,TRBD1,TRBJ1-5,TRBV5-6,CASSRRDRGAKGQPQHF,TGTGCCAGCAGCCGCCGGGACAGGGGCGCGAAGGGTCAGCCCCAGCATTTT
.,.,TRBJ2-7,TRBV3-1,CASSFMGPQGGEQYF,TGTGCCAGCAGCTTCATGGGACCCCAGGGGGGTGAGCAGTACTTC
.,.,TRBJ1-2,TRBV7-2,CASSLLVGEPRGYTF,TGTGCCAGCAGCTTATTAGTAGGAGAACCCAGGGGCTACACCTTC
few,.,TRBJ2-7,TRBV27,CASSLISASYEQYF,TGTGCCAGCAGTTTAATTTCGGCATCCTACGAGCAGTACTTC
few,.,TRBJ2-3,TRBV3-1,CASSQDGLGADTQYF,TGCGCCAGCAGCCAAGATGGGTTGGGCGCAGATACGCAGTATTTT
.,.,TRBJ2-5,TRBV10-3,CAISDPGRPQETQYF,TGTGCCATCAGTGACCCAGGGAGGCCTCAAGAGACCCAGTACTTC
.,.,TRBJ2-5,TRBV18,CAGSPAETQYF,TGTGCCGGCTCACCAGCAGAGACCCAGTACTTC
few,TRBD1,TRBJ2-5,TRBV4-1,CASSQERTGQETQYF,TGCGCCAGCAGCCAAGAAAGGACAGGTCAAGAGACCCAGTACTTC
.,TRBD2,TRBJ2-7,TRBV24-1,CATGTGGFEQYF,TGTGCCACCGGGACGGGGGGGTTCGAGCAGTACTTC
few,.,TRBJ1-4,TRBV7-9,CASSSGAGATNEKLFF,TGTGCCAGCAGCTCCGGGGCAGGAGCAACTAATGAAAAACTGTTTTTT
.,TRBD2,TRBJ2-2,TRBV2,CASSGGAGGPVGELFF,TGTGCCAGCAGTGGCGGAGCGGGAGGGCCTGTCGGGGAGCTGTTTTTT
few,.,TRBJ1-1,TRBV5-1,CASSLDQEVAFF,TGCGCCAGCAGCTTGGACCAGGAGGTAGCTTTCTTT
.,TRBD1,TRBJ2-7,TRBV5-1,CASSLGDRDSYEQYF,TGCGCCAGCAGCTTGGGGGACAGGGACTCCTACGAGCAGTACTTC
.,.,TRBJ2-1,TRBV18,CASSPNPGSLLNEQFF,TGTGCCAGCTCACCAAACCCAGGGTCGTTATTGAATGAGCAGTTCTTC
.,.,TRBJ1-4,TRBV4-2,CASSQDPQATNEKLFF,TGTGCCAGCAGCCAAGATCCCCAGGCAACTAATGAAAAACTGTTTTTT
.,.,TRBJ2-5,TRBV7-8,CASSWSWLSQETQYF,TGTGCCAGCAGTTGGAGTTGGCTCAGCCAAGAGACCCAGTACTTC
.,.,TRBJ2-7,TRBV7-2,CASSLDGVDYEQYF,TGTGCCAGCAGCTTAGATGGGGTAGACTACGAGCAGTACTTC